This T cell receptor (beta chain) was recorded in a study of prognosis after radiotherapy for stage I lung cancer (dated by TCRdb to about 2021). About the study as a whole: About 20 stage I NSCLC patients were enrolled in Nanjing, China, between early 2018 and 2019. Newly diagnosed primary stage I lung tumors occurred in approximately 15 patients, and oligometastatic NSCLC after surgical resection of the primary tumor occurred in 4 or 5. Every patient was regarded as medically inoperable, because of comorbidities in around 12 cases and refusal of surgery in 7 cases. The cohort was made up of under 15 men and several women, with a median age of approximately 74 years and an age range of roughly 50 to 95 years. Squamous cell carcinoma histology was identified in 7 or 8 patients, and adenocarcinoma histology was identified in about a dozen patients. Image-guided IMRT or VMAT was used to deliver SBRT in 3 to 5 fractions at a biologically effective dose of at least 100 Gy. Concurrent therapy was not administered to any patient alongside SBRT. After SBRT, distant metastases developed in about 20% of the 19 patients at a median of around 7 months, while the remaining 15 patients had no significant progression. Peripheral blood TCR beta repertoires were profiled in stage I NSCLC patients before and after stereotactic body radiotherapy, and the study then linked these repertoires to distant failure. For each of the roughly 19 patients, one blood sample was taken before SBRT and one after, so the study sequenced about 38 samples in total. Broader findings and caveats from the paper: TRBV and TRBJ usage frequencies reportedly varied with metastasis status, involving two V genes at baseline and several V and two J genes after SBRT. Unique TCR clone counts fell after SBRT (median approximately 9,900 before versus several thousand after; Wilcoxon paired P=0.011). Post-SBRT Shannon entropy and its change from baseline were lower in patients who developed distant metastases; baseline Shannon entropy was not associated with metastases. All reported P values were unadjusted for multiple comparisons. Tumor specificity of expanded TCR clones was not determined. The small cohort and short follow-up limited the study, so independent validation of the findings is needed.

Two rounds of multiplex PCR on genomic DNA were used to amplify the TCR beta CDR3 region. In the first round of PCR, primers specific to each TRBV and TRBJ gene were used, and the primer sequences are filed in Chinese patent CN105087789A. The second PCR round used universal primers. The Roche High Pure PCR Template Preparation Kit was used to extract genomic DNA from frozen PBMCs. An Illumina HiSeq 3000 was used to sequence the libraries paired-end with 151 bp reads. The original pipeline was this. CutAdapt was used to discard raw reads that did not contain the multiplex PCR primer sequences. PEAR was used to merge high-quality paired reads into contigs. By aligning each contig to reference sequences, MiXCR assigned the TRB V, D and J gene segments to that contig. CDR3 sequences were clustered by base quality and sequence similarity to remove sequencing errors. Shannon entropy normalized by the natural log of productive TCR sequence number was used as the measure of diversity. One minus Shannon entropy divided by the natural log of the number of unique clonotypes was used as the definition of clonality. Using the Youden index from ROC curves, the researchers picked the repertoire-metric cut-offs for progression-free survival, and all analyses were carried out in R 3.5.3. The public reads were reanalyzed by TCRdb: fastp trimming at Q25, MiXCR alignment, in-frame beta chains only. Each CDR3 protein appears once, grouped with its most common genes and DNA. The V and J calls here are based on TCRdb, not the publication. In all, the sample holds around 51,000 distinct CDR3 sequences, and 30% to 40% of those were seen once. Roughly 10% of the sample goes to the ten largest clones.

In the case of this clonotype: It has no known antigen specificity. Within one base of it there is no much larger clone, and no base qualities were kept.

All patients had node-negative disease on CT and PET/CT, and none had a history of other malignancies or prior chemotherapy or radiotherapy. At each of the two time points, around 5.9 milliliters of peripheral venous blood were collected into EDTA tubes. Ficoll-Paque Plus density-gradient centrifugation was used to isolate PBMCs. Immediately after collection, samples were stored at -80 degrees C until analysis. Measured from the cysteine to the phenylalanine, the CDR3 is 14 residues long. The sequence is cut down to CDR3 DNA, 42 bases in frame from base 1. CDR1 and CDR2 are read off the germline V gene (reference sequence) as SEHNR and FQNEAQ. The germline ends are 15 bases apart after V is trimmed by 6 bases and J by 6 bases.

This receptor was identified in a donor aged 50 or older with non-small cell lung cancer. Sequenced here: PBMCs, sampled before or after stereotactic body radiation therapy (not recorded which). The chain is assembled from TRBV7-9 and TRBJ2-4, with the D assignment possibly TRBD1 or TRBD2, given 5 matching bases for each. The encoded CDR3 is CASSVDGGSNIQYF. In nucleotides, the sequence is TGTGCCAGCAGTGTTGATGGGGGTTCAAACATTCAGTACTTC.